This TCR beta chain was obtained from a study of blood T cell repertoires in COVID-19. Study-level background: Samples taken during acute and convalescent COVID-19 were collected in the United States, Italy and Spain.

This clone was seen once. The V segment lost 5 bases and the J segment 5 bases; nucleotides outside the gene matches: 6. This CDR3 region has 15 residues. CDR1 is MDHEN, CDR2 SYDVKM, per germline. Generated by immunoSEQ multiplex PCR, the TCRdb table keeps only in-frame clones and is missing some. The table includes about 220,000 clones, under 90% detected once. Sequences were obtained from peripheral blood. The V call is TRBV28, the J call TRBJ2-1, with TRBD1 identical over 10 bases. The TCR sequence derives from a man aged 30-40 years with active or convalescent COVID-19. The CDR3, as DNA: TGTGCCAGCAGTCTAGGGACAGGGGCAAACAATGAGCAGTTCTTC. The encoded protein is CASSLGTGANNEQFF.